This T cell receptor beta chain was captured by sequencing in a study of CD8 T cell repertoires and HIV-1 epitope variants. As for the study in general: Twenty-five autologous and known Gag and Nef epitope variant peptides each stimulated T cells separately. Enriched T cells were co-cultured with equal autologous T cell-negative cells.

This clone has more than one count but fewer than ten. Antigen specificity is unknown. Trimming took 3 bases from V and 8 from J, leaving 11 bases between them. Germline values: CDR1 LGHNT, CDR2 FRNRAP. The CDR3 extends over 14 amino acids. Using immunoSEQ multiplex PCR, the repertoire was profiled, and TCRdb retains in-frame clones only, with some absent. The sample includes around 3,800 clones, about three quarters of them seen just once. V is TRBV12-5 and J is TRBJ1-6; D may be TRBD1 (5 bases). The source of this sequence is a male donor with HIV. Sequencing used cultured CD8+ T cells derived from PBMCs. CDR3 bases: TGTGCTAGTGGTTTTAGACAGACGGATTCACCCCTCCACTTT. This sequence encodes CASGFRQTDSPLHF.